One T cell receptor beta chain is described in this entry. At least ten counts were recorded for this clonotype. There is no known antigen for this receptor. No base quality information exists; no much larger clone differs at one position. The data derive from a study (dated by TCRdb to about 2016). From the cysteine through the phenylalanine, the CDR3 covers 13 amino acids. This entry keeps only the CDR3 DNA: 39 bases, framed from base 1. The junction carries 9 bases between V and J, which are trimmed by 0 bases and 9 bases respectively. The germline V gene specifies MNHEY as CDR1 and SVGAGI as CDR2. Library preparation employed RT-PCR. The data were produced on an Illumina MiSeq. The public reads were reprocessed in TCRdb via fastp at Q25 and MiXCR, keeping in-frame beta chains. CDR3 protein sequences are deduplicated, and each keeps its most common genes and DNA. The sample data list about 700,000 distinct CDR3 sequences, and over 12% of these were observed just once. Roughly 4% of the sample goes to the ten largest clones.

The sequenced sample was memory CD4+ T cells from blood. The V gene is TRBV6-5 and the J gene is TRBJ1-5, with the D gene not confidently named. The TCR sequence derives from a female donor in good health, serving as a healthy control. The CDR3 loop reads CASSYSRDRPQHF. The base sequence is TGTGCCAGCAGTTACTCGAGGGATCGGCCCCAGCATTTT.